Given below is one T cell receptor (beta chain) in context. There is no known antigen for this receptor. Within one base of it there is no much larger clone, and no base qualities were kept. TCRbeta CDR3 regions were amplified from genomic DNA by means of the immunoSEQ Assay, a bias-controlled multiplex PCR. The original methods were these. The number of nucleated cells in each sample was estimated from the amplification of reference gene primers within the assay. Sequence reads were collapsed and filtered to measure the absolute abundance of every unique TCRbeta CDR3 rearrangement. For each sample, productive Simpson clonality was calculated as the square root of Simpson's diversity index over productive rearrangements. TCRdb retrieved this table from immuneACCESS and kept in-frame rearrangements only. Not all clones are present; in checked studies, unresolved V genes account for under half, and no reason is known for the remainder. The V and J calls and clone size were taken over from that table, and D and trimming were inferred from the DNA. This sample comprises about 200,000 clones, about nine tenths of them detected only once. The ten largest clones add up to 0.6% to 0.9% of the sample.

Whole blood was collected in K2EDTA tubes by collaborating institutions according to the institutions' own protocols. For TCRbeta analysis, collaborators shipped samples in one of three forms: frozen whole blood, isolated PBMCs, or DNA extracted from either of those sample types. The sample comes from a study of blood T cell repertoires in COVID-19 (dated by TCRdb to 2019 to 2021). Regarding the research as a whole: Collaborator samples came from the United States, Italy and Spain and covered acute and convalescent phases of COVID-19. The prospective study material was composed of cDNA or gDNA derived from T cells, B-cell-depleted T cells, or PBMCs. The dataset comprised deeply sampled blood TCRbeta repertoires from subjects exposed to, actively infected with, or recovered from COVID-19. The repertoires were made available in a free public database intended to serve as a resource for research on the immune response to SARS-CoV-2. The samples were drawn from two sources: the first 160 participants of the ongoing ImmuneRACE study, and 1,254 subjects contributed by 6 global collaborators. Sample metadata almost always included a de-identified subject ID, COVID-19 status, age in years and sex. Where available, HLA class I and class II types were taken from metadata supplied by the sample provider and were not determined by assay-based typing.

Clipping removes 6 bases from V and 5 bases from J, with 10 as the unmatched junction base count. The germline V gene specifies MNHEY as CDR1 and SVGAGI as CDR2. The CDR3 starts with the cysteine, ends with the phenylalanine, and has 15 residues. Only CDR3 DNA is held: 45 bases, read in frame from base 1. Points the paper makes about the study in general: Clinical and demographic metadata were provided uncurated, with the amount varying by source and participant.

The receptor was isolated from a woman aged 70 to 79 with acute or convalescent COVID-19. The specimen sequenced was peripheral blood. This chain is built from TRBV6-5 and TRBJ2-3, with 8 central nucleotides matching TRBD1. For the CDR3, the sequence is CASSRRQGKVDTQYF. The DNA sequence reads TGTGCCAGCAGCCGCCGACAGGGGAAAGTAGATACGCAGTATTTT.